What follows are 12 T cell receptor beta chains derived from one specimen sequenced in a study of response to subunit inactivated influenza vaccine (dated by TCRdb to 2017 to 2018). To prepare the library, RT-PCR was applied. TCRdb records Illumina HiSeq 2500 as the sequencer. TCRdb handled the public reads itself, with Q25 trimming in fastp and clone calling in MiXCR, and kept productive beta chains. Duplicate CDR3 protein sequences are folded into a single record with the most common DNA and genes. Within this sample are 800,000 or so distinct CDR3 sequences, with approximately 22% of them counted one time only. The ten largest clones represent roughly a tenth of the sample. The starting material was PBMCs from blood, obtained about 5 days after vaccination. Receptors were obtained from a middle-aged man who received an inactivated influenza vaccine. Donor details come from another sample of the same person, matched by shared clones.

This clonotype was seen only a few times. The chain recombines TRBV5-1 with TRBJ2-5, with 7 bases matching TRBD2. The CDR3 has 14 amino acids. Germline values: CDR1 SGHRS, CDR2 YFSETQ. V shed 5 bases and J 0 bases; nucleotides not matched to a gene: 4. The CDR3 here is CASRMGGNQETQYF. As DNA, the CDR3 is TGCGCCAGCAGGATGGGAGGGAACCAAGAGACCCAGTACTTC.

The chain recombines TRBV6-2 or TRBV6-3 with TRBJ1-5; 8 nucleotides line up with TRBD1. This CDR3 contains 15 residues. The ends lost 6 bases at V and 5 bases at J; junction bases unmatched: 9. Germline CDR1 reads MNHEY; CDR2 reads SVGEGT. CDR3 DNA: TGTGCCAGCAGCAGGGGACAGGAGCACTATCAGCCCCAGCATTTT. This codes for CASSRGQEHYQPQHF.

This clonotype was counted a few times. In DNA form, the CDR3 reads TGCAGTGCTAGAAGGGACCCTAGCACAGATACGCAGTATTTT. Amino acid sequence: CSARRDPSTDTQYF. The J gene is TRBJ2-3, the V gene TRBV20-1; D may match TRBD1 or TRBD2 (5 bases each). The CDR3 spans 14 residues. V was pared by 2 bases and J by 0 bases, with 9 bases between. Germline-derived CDR1 and CDR2 are DFQATT and SNEGSKA (reference sequence).

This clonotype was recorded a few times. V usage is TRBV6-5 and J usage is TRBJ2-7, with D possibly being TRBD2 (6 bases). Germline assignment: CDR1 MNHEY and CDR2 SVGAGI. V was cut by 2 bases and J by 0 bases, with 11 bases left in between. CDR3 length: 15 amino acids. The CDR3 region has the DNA TGTGCCAGCAGTTACGCCGGGGGTCGCTCCTACGAGCAGTACTTC. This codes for CASSYAGGRSYEQYF.

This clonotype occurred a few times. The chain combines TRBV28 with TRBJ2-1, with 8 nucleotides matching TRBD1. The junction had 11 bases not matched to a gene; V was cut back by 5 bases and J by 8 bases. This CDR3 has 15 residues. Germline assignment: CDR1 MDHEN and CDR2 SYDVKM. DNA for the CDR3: TGTGCCAGCAGTCGACAGGGGACACCGTCAGATGAGCAGTTCTTC. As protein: CASSRQGTPSDEQFF.

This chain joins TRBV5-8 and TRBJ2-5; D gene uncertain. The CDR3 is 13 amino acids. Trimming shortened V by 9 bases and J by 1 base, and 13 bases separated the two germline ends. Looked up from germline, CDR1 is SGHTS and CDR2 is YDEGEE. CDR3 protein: CAMSLGFQETQYF. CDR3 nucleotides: TGTGCCATGAGCCTGGGGTTCCAAGAGACCCAGTACTTC.

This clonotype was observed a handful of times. CDR3 nucleotide sequence: TGTGCCAGCAGTTTCGGGCAGGCGAGCTCCTACAATGAGCAGTTCTTC. This encodes CASSFGQASSYNEQFF. The genes are TRBV12-3 or TRBV12-4 and TRBJ2-1; D gene uncertain. Trimming removed 3 bases from V and 0 bases from J, with 12 bases in between. The CDR3 sequence is 16 residues long.

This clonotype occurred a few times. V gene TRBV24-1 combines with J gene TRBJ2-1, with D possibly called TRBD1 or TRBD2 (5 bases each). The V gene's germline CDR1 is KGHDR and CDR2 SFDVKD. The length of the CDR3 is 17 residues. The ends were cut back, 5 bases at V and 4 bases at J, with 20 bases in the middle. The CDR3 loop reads CATSAWPGTAQYNEQFF. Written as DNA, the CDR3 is TGTGCCACCAGTGCCTGGCCCGGGACGGCCCAATACAATGAGCAGTTCTTC.

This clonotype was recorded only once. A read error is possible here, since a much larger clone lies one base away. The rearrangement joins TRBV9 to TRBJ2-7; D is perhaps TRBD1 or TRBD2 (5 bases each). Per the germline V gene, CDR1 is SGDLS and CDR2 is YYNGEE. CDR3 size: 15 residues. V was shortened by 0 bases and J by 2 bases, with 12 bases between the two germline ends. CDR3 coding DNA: TGTGCCAGCAGCGTAGGGGACCACCTCACCTACGAGCAGTACTTC. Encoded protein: CASSVGDHLTYEQYF.

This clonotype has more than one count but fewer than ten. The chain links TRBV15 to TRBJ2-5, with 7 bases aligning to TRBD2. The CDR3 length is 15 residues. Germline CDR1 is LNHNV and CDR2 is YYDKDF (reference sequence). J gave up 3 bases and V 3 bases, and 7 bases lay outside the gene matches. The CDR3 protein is CATSSWGLSEETQYF. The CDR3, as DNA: TGTGCCACCAGCAGCTGGGGACTATCCGAAGAGACCCAGTACTTC.

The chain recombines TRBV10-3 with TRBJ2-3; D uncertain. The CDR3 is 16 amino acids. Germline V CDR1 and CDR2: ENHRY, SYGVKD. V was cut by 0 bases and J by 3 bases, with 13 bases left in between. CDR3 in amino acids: CAISESRSLGTDTQYF. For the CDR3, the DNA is TGTGCCATCAGTGAGTCGCGCTCGCTGGGGACAGATACGCAGTATTTT.

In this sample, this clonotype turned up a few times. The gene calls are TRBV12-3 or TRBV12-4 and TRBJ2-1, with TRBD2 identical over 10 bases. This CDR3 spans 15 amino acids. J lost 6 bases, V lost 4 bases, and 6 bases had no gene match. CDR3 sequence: CASSWASGGLNEQFF. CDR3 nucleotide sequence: TGTGCCAGCAGTTGGGCTAGCGGGGGACTCAATGAGCAGTTCTTC.